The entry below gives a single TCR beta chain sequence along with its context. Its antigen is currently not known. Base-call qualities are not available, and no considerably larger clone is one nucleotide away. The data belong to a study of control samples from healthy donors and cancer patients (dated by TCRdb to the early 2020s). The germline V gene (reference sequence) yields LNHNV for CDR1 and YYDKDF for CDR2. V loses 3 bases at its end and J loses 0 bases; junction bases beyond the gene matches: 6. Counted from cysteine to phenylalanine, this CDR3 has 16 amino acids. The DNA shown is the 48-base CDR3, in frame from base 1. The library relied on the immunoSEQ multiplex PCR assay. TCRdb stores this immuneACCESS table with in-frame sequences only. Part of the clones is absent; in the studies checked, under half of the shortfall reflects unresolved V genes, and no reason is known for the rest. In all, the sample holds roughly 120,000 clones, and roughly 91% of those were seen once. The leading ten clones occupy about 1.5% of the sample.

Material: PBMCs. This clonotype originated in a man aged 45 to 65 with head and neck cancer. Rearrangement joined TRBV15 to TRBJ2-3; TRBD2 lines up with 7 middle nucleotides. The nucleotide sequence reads TGTGCCACCAGCAGCTCCTGGCGGGGGAGCACAGATACGCAGTATTTT. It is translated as CATSSSWRGSTDTQYF.